The clone carrying this T cell receptor (beta chain) was seen ten or more times. The CDR3 has 15 residues. The J segment lost 3 bases and the V segment lost 6 bases, leaving 7 bases of the junction unmatched. Germline values: CDR1 MDHEN, CDR2 SYDVKM. This sample was included in a study of blood T cell repertoires in COVID-19. Clones were sequenced by immunoSEQ multiplex PCR, and TCRdb holds only the in-frame ones, with some missing. This sample has about 91,000 clones, with around 80% found just once. The specimen was peripheral blood. The V and J genes are TRBV28 and TRBJ2-3, with TRBD2 matching 9 bases. This receptor was identified in a man between 70 and 80 years old with acute or convalescent COVID-19. The CDR3 reads CASRVRAGGTDTQYF. The CDR3 DNA is TGTGCCAGCAGAGTCCGCGCGGGAGGGACAGATACGCAGTATTTT. Full variable domain (outside the CDR3, taken from reference TRBV28 and TRBJ2-3): DVKVTQSSRYLVKRTGEKVFLECVQDMDHENMFWYRQDPGLGLRLIYFSYDVKMKEKGDIPEGYSVSREKKERFSLILESASTNQTSMYLCASRVRAGGTDTQYFGPGTRLTVL.